The clone carrying this TCR beta chain was counted at least ten times. What it binds is unknown. These data belong to a study of CD8 T cells in ankylosing spondylitis. Study-level points and caveats: Disease-linked clones displayed a CD8+ phenotype and appeared relatively rarely in peripheral blood. Reportedly, disease-linked clones are significantly enriched in ankylosing spondylitis patients' matched synovial fluid. A number of the motif variants had already been described in reactive arthritis synovial fluid and blood. Made up of about eight highly homologous variants, a TCR beta motif appeared characteristic of ankylosing spondylitis blood.

In making TCR beta libraries, quantitative 5'-RACE with molecular barcodes was used. TCRdb re-called the 5' RACE reads with MiXCR, one entry per CDR3 protein. The sample records some 240,000 distinct CDR3 sequences, 6% to 8.5% being singletons. The source is a male donor with ankylosing spondylitis. Sequencing used blood, either unsorted or a sorted T cell fraction (not recorded which).

As DNA, the CDR3 is TGCGCCAGCAGTGATCTCGGGGCATCTCCCCTCCACTTT. Translating it yields CASSDLGASPLHF. The chain is built from TRBV10-2 and TRBJ1-6; D might be TRBD1 (5 bases). Looked up from germline, CDR1 is WSHSY and CDR2 is SAAADI. The CDR3 runs 13 residues. The V gene lost 3 bases and the J gene lost 13 bases, with 13 bases spanning the gap.